These 14 T cell receptor beta chains came from one sample sequenced in a study of cytomegalovirus exposure and HLA in healthy donors. Amplification used 60 Vbeta primers and 13 Jbeta primers. The data were produced by immunoSEQ multiplex PCR, yet TCRdb's version contains in-frame clones alone and is incomplete. The data show 150,000 or so clones, with roughly four fifths seen just once and approximately 6.1% held by the top ten. Sequencing was performed on PBMCs. The receptor source for this set is a man younger than 45 in good health and CMV-seropositive.

The chain is built from TRBV9 and TRBJ2-7, with TRBD2 identical over 7 bases. Germline loops: CDR1 SGDLS, CDR2 YYNGEE. V gave up 7 bases and J gave up 1 base; unmatched junction bases: 5. This CDR3 contains 13 residues. In DNA, the CDR3 is TGTGCCAGCCCAGGACTAGATTCCTACGAGCAGTACTTC. It codes for CASPGLDSYEQYF.

The sample holds a few counts of this clone. No DNA is shown, since the ends of the CDR3 on it are uncertain; the CDR3 is the one TCRdb lists. The chain uses TRBV1 and TRBJ2-2; the table assigns TRBD2, which was not confirmed against the DNA. TRBV1 is an annotated pseudogene. Including both end residues, the CDR3 is 20 amino acids long. The CDR3 region is CTSSQDSLVWASGTTGELFF.

The rearrangement links TRBV6-5 to TRBJ2-2; 10 bases map to TRBD2. V was pared by 5 bases and J by 3 bases, with 3 bases of the junction left unmatched. Germline CDR1 and CDR2: MNHEY and SVGAGI. The CDR3 extends over 15 amino acids. The DNA for the CDR3 is TGTGCCAGCAGTAGCAGCGGGGGGGACACCGGGGAGCTGTTTTTT. Translation gives CASSSSGGDTGELFF.

The chain has TRBV6-5 and TRBJ1-4; D unclear. The CDR3 spans 16 residues. CDR1 and CDR2 from the germline V gene are MNHEY and SVGAGI. With 0 bases removed from V and 0 bases from J, the gap between germline ends came to 8 bases. The CDR3 nucleotides are TGTGCCAGCAGTTACTCAGGGAGAGCAACTAATGAAAAACTGTTTTTT. This translates into CASSYSGRATNEKLFF.

The V call is TRBV30, the J call TRBJ2-1; 10 bases match TRBD2. Germline lookup yields CDR1 GTSNPN and CDR2 SVGIG (reference sequence). CDR3 length: 15 amino acids. The junction had 5 bases not matched to a gene; V was cut back by 2 bases and J by 4 bases. The CDR3 loop reads CAWSYSGGSYNEQFF. The CDR3 bases are TGTGCCTGGAGTTATAGCGGGGGGTCTTACAATGAGCAGTTCTTC.

This chain links TRBV10-3 with TRBJ2-1, with 8 bases identical to TRBD1. V was pared by 8 bases and J by 5 bases, with 8 bases of the junction left unmatched. The CDR3 is 14 residues long. Per germline, CDR1 ENHRY and CDR2 SYGVKD. CDR3 sequence reads: CAIGFGQGHNEQFF. CDR3 DNA: TGTGCCATCGGTTTTGGACAGGGTCACAATGAGCAGTTCTTC.

This clone has a handful of counts. The V and J genes are TRBV9 and TRBJ2-3, with TRBD1 matching over 10 bases. The junction had 6 bases not matched to a gene; V was cut back by 3 bases and J by 2 bases. The germline gives CDR1 SGDLS, CDR2 YYNGEE. The CDR3 has 16 amino acids. The CDR3 nucleotides are TGTGCCAGCAGCGCGGGACAGGGGATGAACACAGATACGCAGTATTTT. Its protein product is CASSAGQGMNTDTQYF.

The chain links TRBV27 to TRBJ2-5; possible D gene TRBD1, 6 bases. The J call may not be correct, given that the DNA end is closer to TRBJ2-7. CDR1 and CDR2 from the germline V gene are MNHEY and SMNVEV (reference sequence). The CDR3 spans 13 residues. CDR3 nucleotides: TGTGCCAGCAGTTTCGGACAGACCTACGAGCAGTACTTC. Translation gives CASSFGQTYEQYF.

The chain is built from TRBV27 and TRBJ1-5; 7 bases are a match to TRBD1. The CDR3 loop spans 14 amino acids. J was trimmed by 2 bases and V by 4 bases; bases with no gene match: 2. Per germline, CDR1 MNHEY and CDR2 SMNVEV (reference sequence). The CDR3, as DNA: TGTGCCAGCAGTTACGGACAGGGCAATCAGCCCCAGCATTTT. Its protein is CASSYGQGNQPQHF.

The V gene is TRBV21-1, the J gene TRBJ2-3; whether TRBD2, the table's D call, matches the DNA was not checked. TRBV21-1 is designated a pseudogene. The CDR3 contains 22 residues. CDR3 in DNA: TGTGCCAGCAGCTCGCAGGGGAGAACTAGCGGGAGTGGGAGGGGACGCACAGATACGCAGTATTTT. Translation: CASSSQGRTSGSGRGRTDTQYF.

V is TRBV27 and J is TRBJ2-7; a possible D gene is TRBD1 (5 bases). This CDR3 spans 14 amino acids. V lost 3 bases and J lost 5, with 14 bases in between. The germline V gene has CDR1 MNHEY and CDR2 SMNVEV (reference sequence). The CDR3 loop is CASSFGRALHEQYF. The CDR3 DNA reads TGTGCCAGCAGTTTTGGCAGGGCTTTACACGAGCAGTACTTC.

The V and J genes are TRBV27 and TRBJ1-2; no clear D. The CDR3 covers 14 residues. CDR1 and CDR2 from the germline V gene are MNHEY and SMNVEV (reference sequence). V was pared by 6 bases and J by 3 bases, with 14 bases between. CDR3: CASRPTDSHYGYTF. The CDR3 bases are TGTGCCAGCAGACCCACGGACTCCCACTATGGCTACACCTTC.

The chain joins TRBV5-1 to TRBJ2-2, with TRBD2 matching 11 bases. The CDR3 covers 15 residues. Germline V lookup: CDR1 SGHRS, CDR2 YFSETQ. V gave up 1 base and J gave up 6 bases; unmatched junction bases: 2. The CDR3 region has the DNA TGCGCCAGCAGCTTGACTAGCGGGAGACCCGGGGAGCTGTTTTTT. Protein product: CASSLTSGRPGELFF.

V is TRBV5-1 and J is TRBJ2-2; D possibly corresponds to TRBD1 (5 bases). This CDR3 spans 15 amino acids. Trimming took 4 bases from V and 6 from J, leaving 16 bases between them. Germline CDR1 and CDR2: SGHRS and YFSETQ. The CDR3 reads CASSKSQGTAGELFF. The CDR3 DNA follows: TGCGCCAGCAGCAAATCGCAGGGAACGGCCGGGGAGCTGTTTTTT.